Listed below are T cell receptor beta chains from one sample, sequenced in a study of Ad26.COV2.S vaccination and SARS-CoV-2 variants. Only in-frame clones appear in the TCRdb table, and some are missing; sequencing was by immunoSEQ multiplex PCR. Of under 550,000 clones in the sample, approximately 92% are singletons; the top ten hold less than 15%. Specimen: peripheral blood, collected in a trial of Ad26.COV2.S vaccine versus placebo. The receptors were gathered from a person between 18 and 60 years old who received the Ad26.COV2.S COVID-19 vaccine or a placebo. Each CDR3 is given with its conserved first and last residue. D genes are given only for firm matches. Clone size, where shown, is once, few, many, or a class for clones that have expanded.

d_call	v_call	clone_size	j_call	cdr3_nt	cdr3_aa
TRBD2	TRBV6-2/TRBV6-3	.	TRBJ2-7	TGTGCCAGCAGTTACGGTGCAGCGGGAGGCTCCTACGAGCAGTACTTC	CASSYGAAGGSYEQYF
TRBD1	TRBV19	.	TRBJ1-6	TGTGCCAGTTCGAGTTCCGGGACAGGGGAATCACCCCTCCACTTT	CASSSSGTGESPLHF
.	TRBV3-1/TRBV3-2	.	TRBJ2-5	TGTGCCAGCAGCCATCCTGGTGGGGCAGAGACCCAGTACTTC	CASSHPGGAETQYF
.	TRBV6-5	.	TRBJ1-3	TGTGCCAGCAGTTATGGCGTTACCTCTGGAAACACCATATATTTT	CASSYGVTSGNTIYF
TRBD2	TRBV2	.	TRBJ2-1	TGTGCCAGCAGGGCGAGCGGGAGTGATGAGCAGTTCTTC	CASRASGSDEQFF
TRBD2	TRBV3-1/TRBV3-2	.	TRBJ2-7	TGTGCCAGCAGCCACCCCCCAGGACTAGCGGGAGTCTACGAGCAGTACTTC	CASSHPPGLAGVYEQYF
TRBD2	TRBV9	once	TRBJ2-1	TGTGCCAGCAGCGTCGGACTAGCGGGAGGGCCCTACAATGAGCAGTTCTTC	CASSVGLAGGPYNEQFF
TRBD1	TRBV6-1	.	TRBJ2-7	TGTGCCAGCAGTGACCAAACAAGGGACAGGGCTAACGAGCAGTACTTC	CASSDQTRDRANEQYF
.	TRBV6-2/TRBV6-3	.	TRBJ2-7	TGTGCCAGCAGTTACCCTAGTCGCGAGCAGTACTTC	CASSYPSREQYF
TRBD1	TRBV3-1/TRBV3-2	.	TRBJ2-5	TGTGCCAGCAGCCATGGGACAGGCTCGACACAAGAGACCCAGTACTTC	CASSHGTGSTQETQYF
.	TRBV25-1	.	TRBJ2-7	TGTGCCAGCAGTGAACTCGGAAGCACCTACGAGCAGTACTTC	CASSELGSTYEQYF
.	TRBV29-1	.	TRBJ2-2	TGCAGCGTTCGAAACACCGGGGAGCTGTTTTTT	CSVRNTGELFF
TRBD1	TRBV4-2	.	TRBJ1-5	TGTGCCAGCAGCCAAGAAAGGGGGCAGATCAATCAGCCCCAGCATTTT	CASSQERGQINQPQHF
TRBD2	TRBV6-5	.	TRBJ2-7	TGTGCCAGCAGTCGAAGCGGGAGTGACTACGAGCAGTACTTC	CASSRSGSDYEQYF
.	TRBV5-5	.	TRBJ2-7	TGTGCCAGCAGCTTGGAAATTATAGGTCGAAGGAGCTCCTACGAGCAGTACTTC	CASSLEIIGRRSSYEQYF
.	TRBV14	.	TRBJ2-7	TGTGCCAGCAGCCAAGGGATTTTGACATGGCGGTCCTACGAGCAGTACTTC	CASSQGILTWRSYEQYF
TRBD2	TRBV2	.	TRBJ2-1	TGTGCCAGCACGATGACTGGACTAGCATCCTACAATGAGCAGTTCTTC	CASTMTGLASYNEQFF
.	TRBV24-1	.	TRBJ1-4	TGTGCCACCAGTGATTTGGGGCAGTTTGCAACTAATGAAAAACTGTTTTTT	CATSDLGQFATNEKLFF
TRBD1	TRBV28	.	TRBJ1-5	TGTGCCAGCAGTTTCCGGGACAGAGGTCAGCCCCAGCATTTT	CASSFRDRGQPQHF
.	TRBV11-2	.	TRBJ2-1	TGTGCCAGCAGCCCATACCAGAGGAATGAGCAGTTCTTC	CASSPYQRNEQFF
.	TRBV27	.	TRBJ2-5	TGTGCCAGCAGTCCACTCGGGCGCGCTCAAGAGACCCAGTACTTC	CASSPLGRAQETQYF
.	TRBV29-1	.	TRBJ2-7	TGCAGCGTTGTTTCCGGGACAAGCTTATACTTC	CSVVSGTSLYF
TRBD1	TRBV10-2	.	TRBJ1-4	TGCGCCAGCAGTGGCCGGGACAGGGAGAATGAAAAACTGTTTTTT	CASSGRDRENEKLFF
.	TRBV15	.	TRBJ1-1	TGTGCCACCAGCAGAGAAGCGAGAACAGGATGGATTGGCACTGAAGCTTTCTTT	CATSREARTGWIGTEAFF
.	TRBV18	.	TRBJ1-2	TGTGCCAGCTCACCGCAACAGGGACCCGATGGCTACACCTTC	CASSPQQGPDGYTF
TRBD1	TRBV28	.	TRBJ1-6	TGTGCCAGCAGTTCCCGGGACAGTCCCCACTTT	CASSSRDSPHF
TRBD2	TRBV11-3	.	TRBJ2-5	TGTGCCAGCAGCCCCGGGGGGGTCTACCAAGAGACCCAGTACTTC	CASSPGGVYQETQYF
TRBD1	TRBV5-4	once	TRBJ2-5	TGTGCCAGCAGCTTAGGGACAGGTCAAGAGACCCAGTACTTC	CASSLGTGQETQYF
.	TRBV5-1	once	TRBJ1-6	TGCGCCAGCAGCTTGGAGTATAATTCACCCCTCCACTTT	CASSLEYNSPLHF
.	TRBV5-4	.	TRBJ2-5	TGTGCCACGACAGCTACTAACCAAGAGACCCAGTACTTC	CATTATNQETQYF
.	TRBV4-3	.	TRBJ2-1	TGCGCCAGCAGCCAAGAGGGAGCGGAGGGGTTCAATGAGCAGTTCTTC	CASSQEGAEGFNEQFF
.	TRBV18	.	TRBJ2-7	TGTGCCAGCTCACCAAGAGCAGGGGTCAACGAGCAGTACTTC	CASSPRAGVNEQYF
TRBD1	TRBV28	.	TRBJ2-2	TGTGCCAGTAACTCAGGGGGAGAGGGCACCGGGGAGCTGTTTTTT	CASNSGGEGTGELFF
.	TRBV11-3	.	TRBJ2-5	TGTGCCAGCAGCCTAGGGGGGGGAGGTCCAGAGACCCAGTACTTC	CASSLGGGGPETQYF